A selection of T cell receptor beta chains follows, all from one sample in a study of beta chain features in type 1 diabetes. The table came from immunoSEQ multiplex PCR; TCRdb's copy has only in-frame clones and leaves some out. In the table there are approximately 300,000 clones, approximately 11% of which are singletons. The sequencing sample was made of naive CD4+ T cells from blood. These receptors were obtained from a woman aged 30 to 39 in good health. The CDR3 runs from the conserved cysteine through the conserved F or W. Expanded clones are given a class, and other clones once, few, many or no size at all.

clone_size j_call v_call cdr3_aa
few TRBJ1-1 TRBV10-3 CAISDGTGDTEAFF
- TRBJ2-7 TRBV5-1 CASSLVAASGNEQYF
- TRBJ2-1 TRBV2 CASSVGLASNEQFF
few TRBJ2-7 TRBV27 CASSLSGTSGRVEQYF
- TRBJ2-2 TRBV19 CASSRLAGNTGELFF
- TRBJ2-7 TRBV7-2 CASSFGREVGEQYF
few TRBJ1-1 TRBV30 CAWRIQENTEAFF
many TRBJ2-5 TRBV29-1 CSAERATQYF
few TRBJ2-5 TRBV15 CATSTTRRETQYF
few TRBJ1-4 TRBV5-6 CASSLRTTTNEKLFF
- TRBJ1-1 TRBV21-1 CASSIDRVVGTEAFF
few TRBJ2-7 TRBV9 CASSVLSTGGVDEQYF
- TRBJ2-1 TRBV30 CAWGLSGRFPNEQFF
- TRBJ2-3 TRBV29-1 CSVQGGPSTDTQYF
few TRBJ2-2 TRBV29-1 CSVVPGGGEGTGELFF
- TRBJ2-1 TRBV18 CASSPRERSSYNEQFF
few TRBJ1-1 TRBV7-2 CASNRDSANTEAFF
- TRBJ2-3 TRBV28 CASSFLGAGDASTDTQYF
few TRBJ1-4 TRBV25-1 CASSDSGTGFEKLFF
few TRBJ1-1 TRBV4-1 CASSRGQNQNTEAFF
- TRBJ2-1 TRBV7-2 CASSLSPSSYNEQFF
few TRBJ2-6 TRBV7-8 CASSLTSGASGANVLTF
- TRBJ2-1 TRBV7-9 CASSLGGSGYNEQFF
- TRBJ2-1 TRBV5-4 CASSGGQGAQLAPYNEQFF
- TRBJ2-3 TRBV13 CASSLTGDTQYF
few TRBJ1-5 TRBV5-8 CASSSGQGQPQHF
- TRBJ2-7 TRBV14 CASSQDDVRDNSYEQYF
few TRBJ2-7 TRBV29-1 CSVTRLAGVPYEQYF
- TRBJ2-3 TRBV6-5 CASSRDLFDTQYF
few TRBJ2-3 TRBV7-9 CASSLAMAGVGDTQYF
- TRBJ2-2 TRBV5-1 CASSLAARSGTGELFF
- TRBJ2-3 TRBV28 CASRGQGVSTDTQYF
- TRBJ2-3 TRBV4-1 CASSQEEFGGATDTQYF
few TRBJ1-5 TRBV7-9 CASSLEGGLSNQPQHF
few TRBJ1-5 TRBV19 CASQGEDQPQHF
few TRBJ1-5 TRBV5-4 CASSLAGLSNQPQHF
few TRBJ2-5 TRBV6-5 CASSYSGQGGETQYF
- TRBJ1-5 TRBV23-1 CASSHPTGVSNQPQHF
few TRBJ1-2 TRBV28 CASSLYTLANYGYTF
- TRBJ1-5 TRBV30 CAWRPGGKGNQPQHF
few TRBJ2-6 TRBV5-4 CASSRPGQGGLSGANVLTF
- TRBJ1-1 TRBV4-2 CASRPDRANTEAFF
few TRBJ2-7 TRBV30 CAWTRQGLNYEQYF
few TRBJ2-7 TRBV19 CASSTGQGTGEQYF
few TRBJ2-5 TRBV11-2 CASSFTGTQETQYF
few TRBJ2-3 TRBV6-5 CASIPRPGKTDTQYF
few TRBJ2-3 TRBV18 CASSPGLAGTDTQYF
- TRBJ2-1 TRBV4-1 CASSRPDRNFYNEQFF